The 30 T cell receptor beta chains given below trace back to one sample, sequenced in a study of radiation and T cells in renal cell carcinoma. TCRdb's table, derived via immunoSEQ multiplex PCR, lists solely in-frame clones and lacks some. The sample has tens of thousands of clones, 80% seen once. Time point noted: blood 2 weeks post-SBRT. Documented treatment: 15 Gy SBRT to primary tumor, nephrectomy 4 weeks later. The specimen was blood, collected from a patient whose treatment included radiotherapy and nephrectomy. These TCRs come from a woman in her sixties or seventies with renal cell carcinoma.

The chain combines TRBV5-5 with TRBJ2-3; 13 bases map to TRBD2. Losses at the gene ends were 3 bases for V and 7 bases for J; bases not matched to a gene: 5. This CDR3 region has 15 residues. The V gene's germline CDR1 is SGHKS and CDR2 YYEKEE (reference sequence). CDR3 in amino acids: CASSSRTSGSYTQYF. For the CDR3, the DNA is TGTGCCAGCAGCTCACGGACTAGCGGGAGTTATACGCAGTATTTT.

The chain is built from TRBV6-1 and TRBJ2-7, with 9 bases aligning to TRBD1. V lost 6 bases, J lost 4 bases, and 7 bases stayed unmatched. The CDR3 is 14 amino acids. CDR1 is MNHNS, CDR2 SASEGT, per germline. For the CDR3, the DNA is TGTGCCAGCAGCAAGGACAGGGGCTCATACGAGCAGTACTTC. As protein: CASSKDRGSYEQYF.

The rearrangement uses TRBV5-4 and TRBJ2-1, with 8 bases aligning to TRBD2. The CDR3 contains 16 residues. The V gene end was trimmed by 4 bases and the J gene end by 2 bases; junction bases not matched to a gene: 8. Germline CDR1 is SGHNT and CDR2 is YYREEE (reference sequence). This CDR3 reads CASSPAGSGAYNEQFF. CDR3 DNA: TGTGCCAGCAGCCCCGCGGGTAGCGGGGCCTACAATGAGCAGTTCTTC.

The chain joins TRBV7-9 to TRBJ2-1; TRBD2 aligns across 8 bases. Trimming removed 5 bases from V and 10 bases from J; junction bases left unmatched: 4. Germline values: CDR1 SEHNR, CDR2 FQNEAQ (reference sequence). This CDR3 spans 12 amino acids. The CDR3 DNA reads as TGTGCCAGCAGCATTAGCGGGGTGGAGCAGTTCTTC. Its translation: CASSISGVEQFF.

V gene TRBV19 combines with J gene TRBJ2-3, with D uncertain. Per germline, CDR1 LNHDA and CDR2 SQIVND (reference sequence). V shed 1 base and J shed 0 bases, with 8 bases lying between them. The CDR3 contains 15 residues. The CDR3, as DNA: TGTGCCAGTAGTATAGCCGGGTCTAGCACAGATACGCAGTATTTT. Protein: CASSIAGSSTDTQYF.

The chain couples TRBV4-3 to TRBJ2-1; 12 nucleotides agree with TRBD2. V shed 2 bases, J shed 6 bases, and the junction held 2 bases outside the gene matches. Germline CDR1 LGHNA, CDR2 YSLEER. This CDR3 has 15 residues. The CDR3 DNA reads TGCGCCAGCAGCCAAAGACTAGCGGGAGTCAATGAGCAGTTCTTC. Amino acids: CASSQRLAGVNEQFF.

Only a few counts were recorded for this clone. The chain employs TRBV10-2 and TRBJ2-1; unclear D gene. CDR1 is WSHSY, CDR2 SAAADI, per germline. This CDR3 region has 14 residues. V lost 3 bases, J lost 1 base, and 7 bases lay in between. In nucleotides, the CDR3 is TGCGCCAGCAGTGACCCCAGTTCCTACAATGAGCAGTTCTTC. Encoded protein: CASSDPSSYNEQFF.

V and J are TRBV5-6 and TRBJ2-1; TRBD1 matches 8 bases. The CDR3 totals 14 residues. Germline CDR1 and CDR2: SGHDT and YYEEEE. With 3 bases clipped from V and 7 bases from J, the junction kept 6 bases outside the gene matches. The DNA for the CDR3 is TGTGCCAGCAGCTACCTGACAGGGGCGAATGAGCAGTTCTTC. Translation: CASSYLTGANEQFF.

V is TRBV10-1 and J is TRBJ2-3; D ambiguous. V was trimmed by 5 bases and J by 0 bases, leaving 3 bases between them. Looked up from germline, CDR1 is WNHNN and CDR2 is SYGVQD (reference sequence). The CDR3 has 12 residues. CDR3 protein: CASSFSTDTQYF. CDR3 bases: TGCGCCAGCAGTTTCAGCACAGATACGCAGTATTTT.

The genes are TRBV10-3 and TRBJ2-1; 9 bases are shared with TRBD2. Germline V lookup: CDR1 ENHRY, CDR2 SYGVKD. With V trimmed by 0 bases and J by 7 bases, 4 bases remained unmatched. The CDR3 spans 15 residues. The CDR3 DNA follows: TGTGCCATCAGTGAGTCGGCTAGCGGGACGAATGAGCAGTTCTTC. Amino acid sequence: CAISESASGTNEQFF.

This clone was seen only a few times. The V and J genes are TRBV30 and TRBJ1-5; D is uncertain. The ends were cut back, 2 bases at V and 7 bases at J, with 15 bases in the middle. The CDR3 sequence is 14 residues long. The germline V gene encodes CDR1 GTSNPN and CDR2 SVGIG (reference sequence). CDR3 loop: CAWSSTSGNQPQHF. The CDR3 coding sequence is TGTGCCTGGAGTTCCACGTCGGGGAACCAGCCCCAGCATTTT.

This sequence joins TRBV27 and TRBJ2-7; D remains ambiguous. The V and J ends lost 2 bases and 4 bases respectively, with 15 bases between them. The germline CDR1 and CDR2 sequences are MNHEY and SMNVEV (reference sequence). The CDR3 extends over 15 amino acids. DNA for the CDR3: TGTGCCAGCAGTTTACTTGGCCGCACGAGTTACGAGCAGTACTTC. This gives the protein CASSLLGRTSYEQYF.

This clone was seen a handful of times. The chain joins TRBV5-1 to TRBJ2-1, with D uncertain. The length of the CDR3 is 13 residues. Trimming shortened V by 4 bases and J by 0 bases, and 5 bases separated the two germline ends. Per the germline V gene, CDR1 is SGHRS and CDR2 is YFSETQ. CDR3 amino acids: CASSLSSYNEQFF. CDR3 DNA: TGCGCCAGCAGCCTGAGCTCCTACAATGAGCAGTTCTTC.

CDR3: CASSLGARGTGELFF. In DNA, the CDR3 is TGCGCCAGCAGCTTGGGGGCACGAGGCACCGGGGAGCTGTTTTTT. The rearrangement joins TRBV5-1 to TRBJ2-2; D not certain. With 0 bases removed from V and 4 bases from J, the gap between germline ends came to 10 bases. Germline V CDR1 and CDR2: SGHRS, YFSETQ. This CDR3 region has 15 residues.

For the CDR3, the DNA is TGTGCCAGCAGCCAAACAGCGGGCTCCTACGAGCAGTACTTC. Translating it yields CASSQTAGSYEQYF. This rearrangement joins TRBV7-2 to TRBJ2-7, with a tentative D call TRBD2 (6 bases). The CDR3 extends over 14 amino acids. Germline V gene sequence: CDR1 SGHTA, CDR2 FQGNSA. V was shortened by 5 bases and J by 0 bases, with 11 bases between the two germline ends.

CDR3 nucleotides: TGTGCCAGCAGCTTGGCGGTCTACGAGCAGTACTTC. It is translated as CASSLAVYEQYF. The chain joins TRBV7-9 to TRBJ2-7; D unclear. Germline V gene sequence: CDR1 SEHNR, CDR2 FQNEAQ (reference sequence). V lost 3 bases to trimming and J lost 3 bases, with 6 bases between them. The CDR3 contains 12 residues. The whole variable domain, remainder taken from reference TRBV7-9 and TRBJ2-7, is DTGVSQNPRHKITKRGQNVTFRCDPISEHNRLYWYRQTLGQGPEFLTYFQNEAQLEKSRLLSDRFSAERPKGSFSTLEIQRTEQGDSAMYLCASSLAVYEQYFGPGTRLTVT.

This chain links TRBV6-5 with TRBJ1-2, with a weak D call TRBD1 (5 bases). In germline, CDR1 is MNHEY, CDR2 SVGAGI. The CDR3 has 14 amino acids. V was shortened by 2 bases and J by 4 bases, with 11 bases between the two germline ends. As DNA, the CDR3 is TGTGCCAGCAGTTACCAATCAGGGATCTATGGCTACACCTTC. Its protein product is CASSYQSGIYGYTF.

The rearrangement uses TRBV7-9 and TRBJ2-1; D is undetermined. This CDR3 has 13 residues. Germline CDR1 reads SEHNR; CDR2 reads FQNEAQ (reference sequence). The V end lost 1 base, the J end lost 4 bases, and 5 bases lay between the germline ends. CDR3 amino acids: CASSLGAYNEQFF. For the CDR3, the DNA is TGTGCCAGCAGCTTAGGGGCATACAATGAGCAGTTCTTC.

The chain links TRBV6-5 to TRBJ1-2; a weak D match, TRBD1 (5 bases). Trimming shortened V by 8 bases and J by 5 bases, and 21 bases separated the two germline ends. Germline V gene lookup returns CDR1 MNHEY and CDR2 SVGAGI. CDR3 length equals 15 residues. DNA for the CDR3: TGTGCCAGCCAGCTCGCGAGTTCCGGGGGATATGGCTACACCTTC. It codes for CASQLASSGGYGYTF.

The chain has TRBV7-2 and TRBJ2-1; TRBD1 matches at 10 bases. Germline V gene lookup returns CDR1 SGHTA and CDR2 FQGNSA. Trimming cost V 5 bases and J 8 bases; bases outside gene matches: 12. The CDR3 spans 16 residues. CDR3 region: CASSLRAQTGGHEQFF. CDR3 nucleotides: TGTGCCAGCAGCCTGAGGGCCCAGACAGGGGGCCATGAGCAGTTCTTC. Based on the CDR3 plus reference TRBV7-2 and TRBJ2-1, the full variable domain is GAGVSQSPSNKVTEKGKDVELRCDPISGHTALYWYRQSLGQGLEFLIYFQGNSAPDKSGLPSDRFSAERTGGSVSTLTIQRTQQEDSAVYLCASSLRAQTGGHEQFFGPGTRLTVL.

This chain joins TRBV10-3 and TRBJ1-5, with a possible D match to TRBD1 (5 bases). This CDR3 is 14 amino acids long. Deletions cut 3 bases from V and 2 bases from J, with 8 bases between. CDR1 is ENHRY, CDR2 SYGVKD, per germline. The CDR3 reads CAISDWDGNQPQHF. In DNA, the CDR3 is TGTGCCATCAGTGACTGGGACGGCAATCAGCCCCAGCATTTT.

This chain uses TRBV28 with TRBJ1-5; D remains unclear. Germline lookup yields CDR1 MDHEN and CDR2 SYDVKM. Trimming removed 4 bases from V and 4 bases from J, with 5 bases in between. The CDR3 extends over 12 amino acids. CDR3 residues: CASSSPNQPQHF. The CDR3 DNA follows: TGTGCCAGCAGTTCCCCGAATCAGCCCCAGCATTTT. Combining the CDR3 with reference TRBV28 and TRBJ1-5 gives the whole variable domain DVKVTQSSRYLVKRTGEKVFLECVQDMDHENMFWYRQDPGLGLRLIYFSYDVKMKEKGDIPEGYSVSREKKERFSLILESASTNQTSMYLCASSSPNQPQHFGDGTRLSIL.

As DNA, the CDR3 is TGTGCCAGCAGCTACGCCTTGCGGGATGCTGAGACCCAGTACTTC. Translated: CASSYALRDAETQYF. The chain links TRBV7-9 to TRBJ2-5, with a possible D match to TRBD2 (6 bases). Trimming shortened V by 4 bases and J by 5 bases, and 17 bases separated the two germline ends. The CDR3 runs 15 residues. Germline loops: CDR1 SEHNR, CDR2 FQNEAQ (reference sequence).

This clone was picked up a small number of times. The CDR3 sequence: CASSSRWARPWGDYGYTF. CDR3 DNA: TGTGCCAGCAGCTCAAGATGGGCCCGACCCTGGGGGGACTATGGCTACACCTTC. This sequence joins TRBV13 and TRBJ1-2; maybe TRBD1 (5 bases). Germline V gene lookup returns CDR1 PRHDT and CDR2 FYEKMQ (reference sequence). The CDR3 extends over 18 amino acids. V shed 4 bases and J shed 3 bases, with 24 bases lying between them.

The chain is built from TRBV7-6 and TRBJ2-1, with D tentatively TRBD1 or TRBD2 (5 bases each). The CDR3 is 16 amino acids. Per germline, CDR1 SGHVS and CDR2 FNYEAQ. Deletions cut 5 bases from V and 0 bases from J, with 14 bases between. The CDR3 sequence: CASSIPGRSSYNEQFF. The CDR3 DNA is TGTGCCAGCAGCATCCCGGGGCGAAGCTCCTACAATGAGCAGTTCTTC. Full variable domain (missing parts from reference TRBV7-6 and TRBJ2-1): GAGVSQSPRYKVTKRGQDVALRCDPISGHVSLYWYRQALGQGPEFLTYFNYEAQQDKSGLPNDRFSAERPEGSISTLTIQRTEQRDSAMYRCASSIPGRSSYNEQFFGPGTRLTVL.

The chain recombines TRBV7-7 with TRBJ1-1, with D unclear. The ends were cut back, 5 bases at V and 4 bases at J, with 20 bases in the middle. The CDR3 is 16 residues long. Germline loops: CDR1 SSHAT, CDR2 FNYEAQ (reference sequence). CDR3 sequence: CASSELRRSRSTEAFF. CDR3 sequence (DNA): TGTGCCAGCAGCGAATTAAGACGGAGCCGGAGCACTGAAGCTTTCTTT.

The genes are TRBV21-1 and TRBJ1-6. TRBV21-1 is a known pseudogene. The CDR3 is made up of 15 amino acids. In DNA form, the CDR3 reads TGTGCCAGCAGCCGTAGGGAACAGAACCATTCACCCCTCCACTTT. Translation: CASSRREQNHSPLHF.

Comments on this clone: At one end the junction does not follow the germline gene, possibly because of a read error. This rearrangement joins TRBV11-2 to TRBJ1-4; 8 bases align to TRBD1. There are 16 residues in the CDR3. Germline CDR1 SGHAT, CDR2 FQNNGV. The CDR3 nucleotides read TGTGCCAGCAGCGTAGATCCAGGGGGCCTGCCGGAAAAACTGTTTTTT. This sequence encodes CASSVDPGGLPEKLFF.

CDR3 nucleotides: TGTGCCAGCAGCTTACTGGGACAGGGGGTGAACACTGAAGCTTTCTTT. This translates into CASSLLGQGVNTEAFF. The V and J genes are TRBV7-2 and TRBJ1-1; 11 bases match TRBD1. Looked up from germline, CDR1 is SGHTA and CDR2 is FQGNSA. Trimming removed 2 bases from V and 0 bases from J; junction bases left unmatched: 2. This CDR3 contains 16 residues.

The rearrangement uses TRBV9 and TRBJ2-2; 8 bases line up with TRBD1. V gave up 2 bases and J gave up 4 bases; unmatched junction bases: 4. Germline loops: CDR1 SGDLS, CDR2 YYNGEE. This CDR3 is built from 15 residues. The CDR3 region is CASSVGQGATGELFF. CDR3 DNA sequence: TGTGCCAGCAGCGTGGGGCAGGGGGCCACCGGGGAGCTGTTTTTT.